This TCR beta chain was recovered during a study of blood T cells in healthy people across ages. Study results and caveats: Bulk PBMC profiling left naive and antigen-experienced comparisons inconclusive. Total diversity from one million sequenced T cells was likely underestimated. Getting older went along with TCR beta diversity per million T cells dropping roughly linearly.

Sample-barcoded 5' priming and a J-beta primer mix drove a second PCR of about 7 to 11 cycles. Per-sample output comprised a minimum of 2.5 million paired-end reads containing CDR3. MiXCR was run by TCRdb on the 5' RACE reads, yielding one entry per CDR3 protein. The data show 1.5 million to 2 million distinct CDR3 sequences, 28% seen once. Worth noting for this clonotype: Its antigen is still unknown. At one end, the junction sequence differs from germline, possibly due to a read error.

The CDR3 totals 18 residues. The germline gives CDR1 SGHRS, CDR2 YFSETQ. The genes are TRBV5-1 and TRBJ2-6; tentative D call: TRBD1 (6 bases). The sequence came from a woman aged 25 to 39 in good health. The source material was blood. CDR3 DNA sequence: TGCGCCAGCAGCTTGGCCGGGACACAATCCTCTGGGGCCAACTTCCTGACTTTC. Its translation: CASSLAGTQSSGANFLTF.